These 2 T cell receptor beta chains share one sample of origin, sequenced in a study of response to subunit inactivated influenza vaccine. TCRdb re-called the RT-PCR reads through MiXCR, storing one row per CDR3 protein. Here the sample spans 150,000 to 200,000 distinct CDR3 sequences, 10% to 15% being singletons. The sample was also linked to a second study, of T cells expressing NK-cell markers. That investigation notes: Beta-chain TCR cDNA was generated via 5'RACE template switching with UMIs.

The sequencing here drew on CD8+ T cells sorted from PBMCs, taken 12 days after vaccination. All receptors derive from a man aged 50 to 60 who received an inactivated influenza vaccine.

This clonotype was recorded at least ten times. Its ends do not fully match the called genes, so a read error is possible. CDR3 coding DNA: TGCGCCAGCAGCTCGGGGGACACCCGGGAGCTGTTTTTT. Amino acids: CASSSGDTRELFF. The chain uses TRBV5-1 and TRBJ2-2; either TRBD1 or TRBD2 may fit D (6 bases each). Germline V CDR1 and CDR2: SGHRS, YFSETQ. This CDR3 is 13 amino acids long.

This clonotype was seen a handful of times. J is TRBJ2-7 and V is TRBV7-9, with 8 bases identical to TRBD1. Germline CDR1 SEHNR, CDR2 FQNEAQ (reference sequence). V was clipped by 6 bases and J by 3 bases; unmatched bases: 7. The CDR3 totals 14 residues. The CDR3 sequence: CASRPWTGHYEQYF. DNA of the CDR3: TGTGCCAGCAGACCGTGGACAGGGCACTACGAGCAGTACTTC.